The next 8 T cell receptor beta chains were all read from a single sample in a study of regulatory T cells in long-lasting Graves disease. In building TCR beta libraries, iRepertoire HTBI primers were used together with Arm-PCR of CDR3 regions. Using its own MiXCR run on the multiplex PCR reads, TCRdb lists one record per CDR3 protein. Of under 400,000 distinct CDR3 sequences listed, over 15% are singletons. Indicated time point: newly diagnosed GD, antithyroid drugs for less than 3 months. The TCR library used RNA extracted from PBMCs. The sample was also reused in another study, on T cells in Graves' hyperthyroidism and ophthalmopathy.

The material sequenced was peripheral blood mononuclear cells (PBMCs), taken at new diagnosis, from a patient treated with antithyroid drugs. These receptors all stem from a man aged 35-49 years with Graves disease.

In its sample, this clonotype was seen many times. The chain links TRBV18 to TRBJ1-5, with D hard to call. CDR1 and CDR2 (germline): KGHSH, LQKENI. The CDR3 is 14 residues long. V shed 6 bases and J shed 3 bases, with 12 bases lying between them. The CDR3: CASSPTVINQPQHF. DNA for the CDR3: TGTGCCAGCTCCCCCACAGTGATCAATCAGCCCCAGCATTTT.

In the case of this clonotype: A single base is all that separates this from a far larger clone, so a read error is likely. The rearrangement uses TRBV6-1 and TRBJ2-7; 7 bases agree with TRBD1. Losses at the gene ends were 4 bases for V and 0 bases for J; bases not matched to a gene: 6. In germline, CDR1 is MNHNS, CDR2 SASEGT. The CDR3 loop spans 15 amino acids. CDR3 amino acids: CASSAPTGSSYEQYF. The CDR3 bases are TGTGCCAGCAGTGCCCCGACAGGGAGCTCCTACGAGCAGTACTTC.

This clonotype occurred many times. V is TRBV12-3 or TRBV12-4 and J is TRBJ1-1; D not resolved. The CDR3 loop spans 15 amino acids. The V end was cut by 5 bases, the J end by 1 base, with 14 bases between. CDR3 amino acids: CASSQYFTANTEAFF. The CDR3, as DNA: TGTGCCAGCAGTCAATATTTTACAGCGAACACTGAAGCTTTCTTT.

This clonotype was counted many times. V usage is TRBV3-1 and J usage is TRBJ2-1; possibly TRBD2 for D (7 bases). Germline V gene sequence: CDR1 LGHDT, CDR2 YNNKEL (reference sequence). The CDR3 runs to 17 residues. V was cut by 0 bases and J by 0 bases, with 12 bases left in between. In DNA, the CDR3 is TGTGCCAGCAGCCAAGAATTGAGGGGGGGCTCCTACAATGAGCAGTTCTTC. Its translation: CASSQELRGGSYNEQFF.

As DNA, the CDR3 is TGTGCCAGCAGCCATGAAGGACAGGGGCTAGTGAACACTGAAGCTTTCTTT. This codes for CASSHEGQGLVNTEAFF. V gene TRBV4-2 combines with J gene TRBJ1-1; 9 nucleotides align to TRBD1. This CDR3 contains 17 residues. V was pared by 3 bases and J by 0 bases, with 8 bases of the junction left unmatched. The germline V gene has CDR1 LGHNA and CDR2 YNFKEQ.

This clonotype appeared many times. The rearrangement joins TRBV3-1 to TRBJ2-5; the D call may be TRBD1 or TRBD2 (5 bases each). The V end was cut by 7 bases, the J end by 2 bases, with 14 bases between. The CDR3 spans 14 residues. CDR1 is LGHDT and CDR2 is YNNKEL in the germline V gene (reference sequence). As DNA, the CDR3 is TGTGCCAGCAACCTAGCAGGGAGTCAAGAGACCCAGTACTTC. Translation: CASNLAGSQETQYF.

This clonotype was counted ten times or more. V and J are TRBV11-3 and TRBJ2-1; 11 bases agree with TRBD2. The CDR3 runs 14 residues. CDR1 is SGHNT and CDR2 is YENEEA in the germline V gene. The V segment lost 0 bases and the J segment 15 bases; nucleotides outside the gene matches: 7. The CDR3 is CASSLDRSGGALFF. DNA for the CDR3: TGTGCCAGCAGCTTAGATCGTAGCGGGGGGGCCCTGTTCTTC.

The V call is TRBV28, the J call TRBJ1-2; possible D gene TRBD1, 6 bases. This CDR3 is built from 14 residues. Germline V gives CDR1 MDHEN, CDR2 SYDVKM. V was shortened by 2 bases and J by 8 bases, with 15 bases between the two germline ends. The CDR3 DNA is TGTGCCAGCAGTTTACCCGGGGGCGGACGAGGCTACACCTTC. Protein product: CASSLPGGGRGYTF.